The 31 T cell receptor beta chains below were found in one sample sequenced in a study of blood T cell repertoires in COVID-19. The repertoire was sequenced with immunoSEQ multiplex PCR; TCRdb's copy has only in-frame clones and lacks some. The sample includes 270,000 or so clones, approximately 87% of them seen just once. Sequencing was carried out using peripheral blood. The receptors were sampled from a human donor in a cohort sampled during active COVID-19.

This chain links TRBV6-6 with TRBJ1-2, with D perhaps matching TRBD1 (6 bases). This CDR3 has 13 residues. Germline V gene sequence: CDR1 MNHNY, CDR2 SVGAGI (reference sequence). Trimming removed 6 bases from V and 5 bases from J, with 13 bases in between. In nucleotides, the CDR3 is TGTGCCAGCAGGCCTGGACAGACGTATGGCTACACCTTC. It translates to CASRPGQTYGYTF.

The gene calls are TRBV14 and TRBJ2-1; D might be TRBD2 (6 bases). V shed 3 bases and J shed 6 bases, with 18 bases lying between them. Germline V gene lookup returns CDR1 SGHDN and CDR2 FVKESK. CDR3 size: 16 residues. The CDR3 reads CASSQGQRLVTNEQFF. CDR3 nucleotide sequence: TGTGCCAGCAGCCAGGGTCAAAGACTAGTGACCAATGAGCAGTTCTTC.

This clone has only one observation. The chain joins TRBV19 to TRBJ2-5, with TRBD2 identical over 8 bases. CDR3 length: 15 residues. The V and J ends lost 4 bases and 2 bases, in that order; junction bases with no gene match: 6. CDR1 is LNHDA, CDR2 SQIVND, per germline (reference sequence). In DNA, the CDR3 is TGTGCCAGTAGTAGACGGGGGGGGCTACAAGAGACCCAGTACTTC. Amino acid sequence: CASSRRGGLQETQYF. Looking up the rest from reference TRBV19 and TRBJ2-5 gives the full variable domain: DGGITQSPKYLFRKEGQNVTLSCEQNLNHDAMYWYRQDPGQGLRLIYYSQIVNDFQKGDIAEGYSVSREKKESFPLTVTSAQKNPTAFYLCASSRRGGLQETQYFGPGTRLLVL.

V usage is TRBV15 and J usage is TRBJ1-1; D is unresolved. Germline V CDR1 and CDR2: LNHNV, YYDKDF (reference sequence). This CDR3 region has 15 residues. V lost 0 bases to trimming and J lost 8 bases, with 16 bases between them. The CDR3, as DNA: TGTGCCACCAGCAGAGATTTCTCATCCTCTGCGGAAGCTTTCTTT. Its translation is CATSRDFSSSAEAFF.

The sample holds a few counts of this clone. This sequence joins TRBV19 and TRBJ2-1, with 7 nucleotides matching TRBD2. Germline values: CDR1 LNHDA, CDR2 SQIVND (reference sequence). The V and J ends lost 9 bases and 2 bases, in that order; junction bases with no gene match: 13. The CDR3 runs 16 residues. CDR3 sequence reads: CASPLPGGGTYNEQFF. CDR3 nucleotides: TGTGCCAGCCCTCTGCCTGGCGGGGGAACCTACAATGAGCAGTTCTTC.

The chain carries TRBV29-1 and TRBJ2-3; no clear D gene. From germline, CDR1 is SQVTM and CDR2 ANQGSEA. The V end lost 7 bases, the J end lost 4 bases, and 9 bases lay between the germline ends. The CDR3 is made up of 11 amino acids. The CDR3 coding sequence is TGCAGCGCAGACCGGGCAGATACGCAGTATTTT. This codes for CSADRADTQYF.

This clone showed up just a few times. The chain is built from TRBV6-2 or TRBV6-3 and TRBJ1-5; 9 positions match TRBD1. The CDR3 runs to 15 residues. Germline trimming cut 6 bases from V and 4 bases from J; bases unmatched to any gene: 7. The germline gives CDR1 MNHEY, CDR2 SVGEGT. CDR3 protein: CASSKGDRENQPQHF. In DNA form, the CDR3 reads TGTGCCAGCAGCAAAGGGGACAGGGAAAATCAGCCCCAGCATTTT.

J is TRBJ2-1 and V is TRBV7-2, with 10 nucleotides matching TRBD2. From germline, CDR1 is SGHTA and CDR2 FQGNSA. V dropped 1 base and J dropped 7; count of bases not matched to a gene: 4. The length of the CDR3 is 15 residues. CDR3 in DNA: TGTGCCAGCAGCTTAGAAGCGGGAGGGCTAAATGAGCAGTTCTTC. Residues: CASSLEAGGLNEQFF.

V and J are TRBV6-1 and TRBJ1-2; maybe TRBD1 (5 bases). Trimming left V 3 bases short and J 5 bases short, with 13 bases between. CDR3 length: 14 residues. Germline V gives CDR1 MNHNS, CDR2 SASEGT. CDR3 sequence reads: CASSEDGGFYGYTF. The CDR3 DNA is TGTGCCAGCAGTGAGGACGGGGGGTTTTATGGCTACACCTTC.

V is TRBV5-4 and J is TRBJ2-7; 11 positions match TRBD1. This CDR3 is 14 amino acids long. With V trimmed by 4 bases and J by 4 bases, 4 bases remained unmatched. CDR1 and CDR2 from the germline V gene are SGHNT and YYREEE (reference sequence). CDR3 sequence (DNA): TGTGCCAGCAGCGGCGGACAGGGGGCTTACGAGCAGTACTTC. Translated, it gives CASSGGQGAYEQYF.

The V and J genes are TRBV2 and TRBJ2-2; 10 positions match TRBD1. The CDR3 sequence is 14 residues long. The germline gives CDR1 SNHLY, CDR2 FYNNEI. V shed 6 bases and J 6 bases; nucleotides not matched to a gene: 4. The CDR3 DNA reads as TGTGCCAGCAGACCCGGGACAGGGGCCGGGGAGCTGTTTTTT. The encoded protein is CASRPGTGAGELFF.

This chain links TRBV27 with TRBJ1-1, with unresolved D. This CDR3 has 11 amino acids. Germline V CDR1 and CDR2: MNHEY, SMNVEV (reference sequence). Trimming stripped 8 bases from V and 4 bases from J, with 8 bases between. For the CDR3, the DNA is TGTGCCAGCCGTCGAGGCACTGAAGCTTTCTTT. It yields the protein CASRRGTEAFF.

This chain connects TRBV6-1 to TRBJ1-2, with D possibly matching TRBD1 (6 bases). V gave up 0 bases and J gave up 9 bases, with 20 bases separating them. CDR3 length: 16 residues. Germline V gives CDR1 MNHNS, CDR2 SASEGT. Written as DNA, the CDR3 is TGTGCCAGCAGTGAAGCGGTTAGGGGGGGACGTAAGAGCTACACCTTC. Protein sequence: CASSEAVRGGRKSYTF.

The rearrangement joins TRBV7-8 to TRBJ2-3; no firm D call. Germline assignment: CDR1 SGHVS and CDR2 FQNEAQ. V was clipped by 4 bases and J by 6 bases, with 8 bases between them. This CDR3 region has 12 residues. As DNA, the CDR3 is TGTGCCAGCAGCTCCCCATTGGATACGCAGTATTTT. It specifies CASSSPLDTQYF.

The V gene is TRBV10-2, the J gene TRBJ2-3; no clear D gene. The germline V and J ends were trimmed by 5 bases and 4 bases, with 10 bases remaining between them. The CDR3 runs 13 residues. Germline CDR1 WSHSY, CDR2 SAAADI. As DNA, the CDR3 is TGCGCCAGCAGTACCATGGCGGCAGATACGCAGTATTTT. It specifies CASSTMAADTQYF.

The chain couples TRBV18 to TRBJ2-3; 9 bases align to TRBD1. The CDR3 has 17 amino acids. The germline V gene has CDR1 KGHSH and CDR2 LQKENI. The ends lost 2 bases at V and 2 bases at J; junction bases unmatched: 8. The CDR3 DNA reads as TGTGCCAGCTCACCAGGGGCCGGGACAGGGTTCACAGATACGCAGTATTTT. Protein sequence: CASSPGAGTGFTDTQYF.

The J gene is TRBJ2-3, the V gene TRBV2; the match to TRBD2 covers 13 bases. The CDR3 sequence is 16 residues long. Germline V CDR1 and CDR2: SNHLY, FYNNEI. V shed 7 bases, J shed 1 base, and the junction held 5 bases outside the gene matches. The CDR3 bases are TGTGCCAGCACACCACTAGCGGGAGGGGGCACAGATACGCAGTATTTT. Translation: CASTPLAGGGTDTQYF.

The chain joins TRBV5-6 to TRBJ2-7; TRBD1 matches 9 bases. Germline CDR1 and CDR2: SGHDT and YYEEEE. This CDR3 contains 15 residues. With V trimmed by 2 bases and J by 4 bases, 7 bases remained unmatched. The CDR3 is CASSFGQGPGYEQYF. The CDR3 DNA is TGTGCCAGCAGCTTCGGACAGGGGCCGGGGTACGAGCAGTACTTC.

This chain joins TRBV4-1 and TRBJ2-6; D is unresolved. The germline gives CDR1 MGHRA, CDR2 YSYEKL. V lost 3 bases and J 0 bases, leaving 12 bases between the germline ends. The CDR3 is 17 residues long. The CDR3 loop is CASSQAEGNSGANVLTF. In nucleotides, the CDR3 is TGCGCCAGCAGCCAGGCGGAAGGAAACTCTGGGGCCAACGTCCTGACTTTC.

This chain connects TRBV28 to TRBJ2-4; the D gene is possibly TRBD1 (7 bases). This CDR3 has 16 amino acids. Germline V gene data show CDR1 as MDHEN and CDR2 as SYDVKM. V shed 10 bases and J shed 0 bases, with 19 bases lying between them. CDR3 amino acids: CAISGGGSGAKNIQYF. The DNA of the CDR3 is TGTGCCATTTCAGGGGGAGGCAGCGGAGCCAAAAACATTCAGTACTTC. Full variable domain (remainder filled in from reference TRBV28 and TRBJ2-4): DVKVTQSSRYLVKRTGEKVFLECVQDMDHENMFWYRQDPGLGLRLIYFSYDVKMKEKGDIPEGYSVSREKKERFSLILESASTNQTSMYLCAISGGGSGAKNIQYFGAGTRLSVL.

The chain is built from TRBV25-1 and TRBJ1-1; 8 nucleotides match TRBD1. Per germline, CDR1 MGHDK and CDR2 SYGVNS. Trimming cost V 8 bases and J 4 bases; bases outside gene matches: 9. The length of the CDR3 is 14 residues. CDR3 protein: CASARTGLFTEAFF. As DNA, the CDR3 is TGTGCCAGCGCCCGGACAGGGCTCTTCACTGAAGCTTTCTTT.

The chain has TRBV19 and TRBJ2-7, with TRBD2 matching 7 bases. J lost 3 bases, V lost 5 bases, and 4 bases had no gene match. Looked up from germline, CDR1 is LNHDA and CDR2 is SQIVND (reference sequence). CDR3 size: 13 residues. CDR3 nucleotide sequence: TGTGCCAGTAGTCGCTGGGAGGGCTACGAGCAGTACTTC. This codes for CASSRWEGYEQYF.

The CDR3 protein is CASSYYRGGEQYF. The CDR3 nucleotides read TGTGCCAGCAGTTACTACCGGGGAGGCGAGCAGTACTTC. The chain couples TRBV6-5 to TRBJ2-7; possible D gene TRBD2, 6 bases. From germline, CDR1 is MNHEY and CDR2 SVGAGI. V lost 1 base to trimming and J lost 6 bases, with 10 bases between them. The CDR3 extends over 13 amino acids.

J is TRBJ2-2 and V is TRBV7-9, with TRBD2 matching 8 bases. The germline gives CDR1 SEHNR, CDR2 FQNEAQ (reference sequence). This CDR3 is 16 amino acids long. With 4 bases clipped from V and 2 bases from J, the junction kept 6 bases outside the gene matches. CDR3 amino acids: CASSSRLAFNTGELFF. CDR3 bases: TGTGCCAGCAGCTCTCGACTAGCGTTTAACACCGGGGAGCTGTTTTTT.

The rearrangement links TRBV18 to TRBJ2-1, with 13 bases that match TRBD2. V lost 2 bases to trimming and J lost 0 bases; unmatched junction nucleotides: 10. The germline CDR1 and CDR2 sequences are KGHSH and LQKENI. This CDR3 is 20 amino acids long. The CDR3 loop is CASSPGIGTSGDSSYNEQFF. For the CDR3, the DNA is TGTGCCAGCTCACCAGGTATCGGGACTAGCGGGGACTCCTCCTACAATGAGCAGTTCTTC.

The chain combines TRBV19 with TRBJ1-5; a weak D match, TRBD1 (5 bases). This CDR3 is 13 amino acids long. V was clipped by 7 bases and J by 7 bases, with 14 bases between them. From germline, CDR1 is LNHDA and CDR2 SQIVND (reference sequence). CDR3 sequence: CASNQGFEQPQHF. CDR3 sequence (DNA): TGTGCCAGTAACCAGGGATTTGAACAGCCCCAGCATTTT.

V usage is TRBV28 and J usage is TRBJ1-2; D remains ambiguous. V was trimmed by 5 bases and J by 1 base, leaving 14 bases between them. The CDR3 length is 15 residues. Germline V CDR1 and CDR2: MDHEN, SYDVKM. This CDR3 is CASSPPRTLNYGYTF. The CDR3 nucleotides read TGTGCCAGCAGTCCTCCGCGGACTCTTAACTATGGCTACACCTTC.

This chain connects TRBV7-2 to TRBJ2-7; D is possibly TRBD2 (6 bases). This CDR3 comprises 14 residues. CDR1 and CDR2 from the germline V gene are SGHTA and FQGNSA. V lost 0 bases and J 8 bases, leaving 14 bases between the germline ends. CDR3 coding DNA: TGTGCCAGCAGCTTAGCGGGTAGCGGATTGAAGCAGTACTTC. Translation: CASSLAGSGLKQYF.

The chain uses TRBV6-1 and TRBJ2-5; 13 positions agree with TRBD2. CDR3 length equals 20 residues. With V trimmed by 4 bases and J by 6 bases, 20 bases remained unmatched. Per the germline V gene, CDR1 is MNHNS and CDR2 is SASEGT. This chain's CDR3 is CASSASLLAGGRIGVKTQYF. The DNA of the CDR3 is TGTGCCAGCAGTGCGAGTTTACTAGCGGGGGGGCGAATAGGAGTTAAGACCCAGTACTTC.

There are a few counts of this clone. V and J are TRBV6-1 and TRBJ2-1; 10 positions agree with TRBD2. Germline CDR1 reads MNHNS; CDR2 reads SASEGT. The J segment lost 11 bases and the V segment lost 0 bases, leaving 4 bases of the junction unmatched. The CDR3 runs 14 residues. The CDR3 region is CASSEASGGYQQFF. The CDR3 bases are TGTGCCAGCAGTGAAGCTAGCGGGGGGTATCAGCAGTTCTTC.

This sequence joins TRBV6-1 and TRBJ1-4; maybe TRBD1 (5 bases). Germline CDR1 and CDR2: MNHNS and SASEGT. Deletions cut 3 bases from V and 4 bases from J, with 15 bases between. The CDR3 loop spans 16 amino acids. For the CDR3, the DNA is TGTGCCAGCAGTGACCCGAAAGACAGTCTTAATGAAAAACTGTTTTTT. This gives the protein CASSDPKDSLNEKLFF.